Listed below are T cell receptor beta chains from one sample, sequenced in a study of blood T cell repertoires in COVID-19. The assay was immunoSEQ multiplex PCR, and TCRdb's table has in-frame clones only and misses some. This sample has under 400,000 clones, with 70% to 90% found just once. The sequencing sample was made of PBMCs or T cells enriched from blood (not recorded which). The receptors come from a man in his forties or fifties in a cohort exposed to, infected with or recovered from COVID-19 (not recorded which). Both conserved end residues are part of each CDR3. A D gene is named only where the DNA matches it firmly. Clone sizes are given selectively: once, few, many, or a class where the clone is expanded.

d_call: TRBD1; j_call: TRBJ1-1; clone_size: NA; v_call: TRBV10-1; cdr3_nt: TGCGCCAGCAGTGCCAGAGGACAGGGAAATACTGAAGCTTTCTTT; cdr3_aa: CASSARGQGNTEAFF
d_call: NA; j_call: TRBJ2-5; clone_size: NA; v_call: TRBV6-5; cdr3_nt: TGTGCCAGCAGCCACGAACGGGAGACCCAGTACTTC; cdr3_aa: CASSHERETQYF
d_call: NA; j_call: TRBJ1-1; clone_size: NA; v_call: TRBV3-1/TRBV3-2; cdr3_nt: TGTGCCAGCAGCCCCGCAGGGGACAAGAGTGAAGCTTTCTTT; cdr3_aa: CASSPAGDKSEAFF
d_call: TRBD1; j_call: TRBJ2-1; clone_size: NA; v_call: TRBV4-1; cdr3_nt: TGCGCCAGCAGCAGCCGGGACAGCTCCTACAATGAGCAGTTCTTC; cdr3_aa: CASSSRDSSYNEQFF
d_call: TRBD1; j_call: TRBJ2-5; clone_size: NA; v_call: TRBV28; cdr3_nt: TGTGCCAGCAGTTTAGCTGACAGGGTCCAGACCCAGTACTTC; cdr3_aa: CASSLADRVQTQYF
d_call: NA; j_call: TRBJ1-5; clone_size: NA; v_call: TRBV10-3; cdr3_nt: TGTGCCATCAGTAAGGGGGATCAGCCCCAGCATTTT; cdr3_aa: CAISKGDQPQHF
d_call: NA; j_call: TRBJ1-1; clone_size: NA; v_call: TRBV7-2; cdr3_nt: TGTGCCAGCAGCTTCGGGGGAATGAACACTGAAGCTTTCTTT; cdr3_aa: CASSFGGMNTEAFF
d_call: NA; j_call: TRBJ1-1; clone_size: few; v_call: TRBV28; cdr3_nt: TGTGCCAGCCCCAGTAACACTGAAGCTTTCTTT; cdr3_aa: CASPSNTEAFF
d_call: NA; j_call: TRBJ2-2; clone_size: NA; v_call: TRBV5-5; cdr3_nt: TGTGCCAGCAGCTCGAACTATCGGGAGCTGTTTTTT; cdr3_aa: CASSSNYRELFF
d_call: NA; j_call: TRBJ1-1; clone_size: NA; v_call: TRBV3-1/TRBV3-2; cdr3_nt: TGTGCCAGCAGCCAAGATCTTTACAGTCGAGCTTTCTTT; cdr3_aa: CASSQDLYSRAFF
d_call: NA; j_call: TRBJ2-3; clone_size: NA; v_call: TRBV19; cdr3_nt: TGTGCCAGTAGTCCCTCGACAGGTACAGATACGCAGTATTTT; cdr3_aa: CASSPSTGTDTQYF
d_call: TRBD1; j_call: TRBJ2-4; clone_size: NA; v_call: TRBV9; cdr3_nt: TGTGCCAGCAGCGTGGGACAGGGGGCTCGGAACATTCAGTACTTC; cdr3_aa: CASSVGQGARNIQYF
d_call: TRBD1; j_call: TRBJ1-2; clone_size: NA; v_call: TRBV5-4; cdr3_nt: TGTGCCAGCAGCTTGGGGGACAGGGCGTATGGCTACACCTTC; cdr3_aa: CASSLGDRAYGYTF
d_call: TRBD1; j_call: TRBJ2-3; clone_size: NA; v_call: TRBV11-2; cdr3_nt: TGTGCCAGCAGCTTAGTCTTGGACAGGGGGCAGTATTTT; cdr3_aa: CASSLVLDRGQYF
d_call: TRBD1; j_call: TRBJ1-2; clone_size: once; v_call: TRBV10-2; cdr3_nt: TGCGCCAGCAGACAGGGGAACTATGGCTACACCTTC; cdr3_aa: CASRQGNYGYTF
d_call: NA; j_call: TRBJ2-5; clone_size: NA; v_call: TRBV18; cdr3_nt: TGTGCCAGCTCACCGAGTGTTACAGAGACCCAGTACTTC; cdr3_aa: CASSPSVTETQYF
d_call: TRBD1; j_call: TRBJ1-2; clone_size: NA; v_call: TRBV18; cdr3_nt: TGTGCCAGCTCGAAGACAGGGGCGTCTATGAGCTACACCTTC; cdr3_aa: CASSKTGASMSYTF
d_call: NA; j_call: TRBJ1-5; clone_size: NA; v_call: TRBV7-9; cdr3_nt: TGTGCCAGCAGCCTGACAGGCCAGAATCAGCCCCAGCATTTT; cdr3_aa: CASSLTGQNQPQHF
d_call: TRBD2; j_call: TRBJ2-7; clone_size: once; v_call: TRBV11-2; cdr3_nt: TGTGCCAGCAGCTTAGATCTAGCGGGGGCCTCCTACGAGCAGTACTTC; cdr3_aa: CASSLDLAGASYEQYF
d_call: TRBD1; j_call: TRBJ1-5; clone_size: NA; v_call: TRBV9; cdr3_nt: TGTGCCAGCAGCCCTGGGACAGAGAGCAATCAGCCCCAGCATTTT; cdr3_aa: CASSPGTESNQPQHF
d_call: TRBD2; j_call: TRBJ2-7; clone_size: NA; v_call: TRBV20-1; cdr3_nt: TGCAGTGCTAGTGCGGGAGGAGGGTCCTACGAGCAGTACTTC; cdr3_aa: CSASAGGGSYEQYF